This T cell receptor beta chain was retrieved from a study of Ad26.COV2.S vaccination and SARS-CoV-2 variants. Assay: immunoSEQ multiplex PCR; the TCRdb copy retains only in-frame clones and omits some. This table has around 350,000 clones, 70% to 90% appearing once. As for treatment: roughly 20 received Ad26.COV2.S at low or high dose, single or two shots; a few received placebo; per-sample allocation not given. All samples were drawn on day 63, counting from the first vaccine or placebo injection. The germline gives CDR1 LGHDT, CDR2 YNNKEL (reference sequence). The CDR3 is 15 residues long. The germline V and J ends were trimmed by 1 base and 5 bases, with 15 bases remaining between them. This clone was seen ten or more times.

Specimen: peripheral blood, collected in a trial of Ad26.COV2.S vaccine versus placebo. The gene calls are TRBV3-1 (or the pseudogene TRBV3-2) and TRBJ2-7; D gene ambiguous. The source of this sequence is a person between 18 and 65 years old who received the Ad26.COV2.S COVID-19 vaccine or a placebo. This CDR3 is CASSQGEVDSNEQYF. The CDR3 region has the DNA TGTGCCAGCAGCCAAGGTGAGGTCGACTCGAACGAGCAGTACTTC.